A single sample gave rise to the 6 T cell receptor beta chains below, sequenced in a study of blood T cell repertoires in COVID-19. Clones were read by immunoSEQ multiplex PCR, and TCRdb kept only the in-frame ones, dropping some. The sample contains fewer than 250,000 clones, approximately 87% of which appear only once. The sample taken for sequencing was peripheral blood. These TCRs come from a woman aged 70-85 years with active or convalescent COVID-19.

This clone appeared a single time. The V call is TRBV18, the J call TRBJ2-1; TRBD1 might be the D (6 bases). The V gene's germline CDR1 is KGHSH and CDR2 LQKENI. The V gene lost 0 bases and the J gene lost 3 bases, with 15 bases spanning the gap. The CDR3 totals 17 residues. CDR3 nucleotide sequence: TGTGCCAGCTCACCACCGACAGGAGGTCGGGGCTACAATGAGCAGTTCTTC. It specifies CASSPPTGGRGYNEQFF.

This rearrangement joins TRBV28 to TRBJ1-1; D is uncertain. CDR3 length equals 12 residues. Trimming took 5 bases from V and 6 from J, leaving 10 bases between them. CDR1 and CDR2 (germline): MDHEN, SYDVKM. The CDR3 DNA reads TGTGCCAGCAGTCTAGTTAAGTCTGAAGCTTTCTTT. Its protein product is CASSLVKSEAFF.

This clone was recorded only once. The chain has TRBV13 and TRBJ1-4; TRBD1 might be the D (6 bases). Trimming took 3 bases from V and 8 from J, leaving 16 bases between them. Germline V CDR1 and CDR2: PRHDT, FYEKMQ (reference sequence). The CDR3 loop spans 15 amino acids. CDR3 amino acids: CASSFGNRVSEKLFF. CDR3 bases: TGTGCCAGCAGCTTCGGTAACAGGGTGAGCGAAAAACTGTTTTTT.

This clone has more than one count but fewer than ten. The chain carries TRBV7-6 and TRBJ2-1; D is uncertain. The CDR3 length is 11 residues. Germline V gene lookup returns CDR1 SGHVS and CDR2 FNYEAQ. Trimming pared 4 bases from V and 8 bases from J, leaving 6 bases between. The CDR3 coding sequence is TGTGCCAGCAGCTCCCTAGATGAGCAGTTCTTC. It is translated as CASSSLDEQFF.

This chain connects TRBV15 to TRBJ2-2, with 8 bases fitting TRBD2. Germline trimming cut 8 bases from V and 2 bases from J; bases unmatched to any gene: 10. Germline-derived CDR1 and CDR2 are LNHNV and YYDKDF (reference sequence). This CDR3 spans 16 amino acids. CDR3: CATSRRLATNTGELFF. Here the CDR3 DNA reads TGTGCCACCTCGCGGCGACTAGCGACAAACACCGGGGAGCTGTTTTTT.

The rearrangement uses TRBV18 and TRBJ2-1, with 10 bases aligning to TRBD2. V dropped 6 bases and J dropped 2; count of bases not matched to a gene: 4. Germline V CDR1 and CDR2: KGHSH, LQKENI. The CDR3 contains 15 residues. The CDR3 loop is CASSPLAGAYNEQFF. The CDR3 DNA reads TGTGCCAGCTCTCCCCTAGCGGGGGCCTACAATGAGCAGTTCTTC.